This TCR beta chain was captured by sequencing in a study of T cell repertoires in cytomegalovirus infection. Study-level information: HLA-B-restricted CMV epitopes that are well studied, plus recently identified HLA-C-restricted ones, were used by the study. Public TCR beta signatures indicated both CMV infection and matching HLA type. Study results and caveats: Frequencies of public TCR beta families were cumulated, and this identified carriers of CMV plus the relevant HLA. In two of eight donors, the top clonotype was HLA-C-restricted CMV-specific.

The CDR3 runs 14 residues. Trimming removed 10 bases at V and 0 bases at J, with 13 bases between. TCRdb passed the reads through MiXCR, listing each CDR3 protein once. Altogether over 95,000 distinct CDR3 sequences are present, about 30% being singletons, with the ten largest covering around two fifths. To note about this clonotype: What it binds is unknown.

The source is a human donor in good health (CMV status not recorded). Some clones in this sample may be carry-over from other donors' samples. This chain joins TRBV12-3 or TRBV12-4 and TRBJ2-1; D remains ambiguous. The sequencing here drew on CD8+ T cells from cultured PBMCs, taken from culture after CMV antigen stimulation. The CDR3 sequence: CAIVAGSSYNEQFF. CDR3 bases: TGTGCCATCGTTGCCGGTAGCTCCTACAATGAGCAGTTCTTC.